Given below is one T cell receptor (beta chain) in context. The target antigen is unknown. The ends lost 1 base at V and 5 bases at J; junction bases unmatched: 5. The CDR3 is 16 amino acids. CDR1 is SGHDN and CDR2 is FVKESK in the germline V gene. The entry originates in a study of cytomegalovirus exposure and HLA in healthy donors. Turning to the study itself: Roughly 85 million unique TCRs from HLA-typed donors made up an early data release. The study placed 80% to 90% of its 350 to 400 genotyped donors in the Caucasian-associated ancestry cluster. Study results and limitations: With later analysis, a missense DCLRE1C variant became linked to TCR beta V- and J-gene trimming.

In the PCR, 60 Vbeta and 13 Jbeta primers were used. Using immunoSEQ multiplex PCR, the repertoire was profiled, and TCRdb retains in-frame clones only, with some absent. The table lists some 120,000 clones, 81% of them singletons. The specimen was PBMCs. The rearrangement joins TRBV14 to TRBJ2-3, with TRBD2 identical over 11 bases. This clonotype originated in a woman younger than 45 in good health and CMV-seronegative. This CDR3 reads CASSQVSGRAIDTQYF. CDR3 DNA: TGTGCCAGCAGCCAAGTTAGCGGGAGGGCCATAGATACGCAGTATTTT.